This entry lists 9 T cell receptor beta chains sequenced from one sample in a study of cytomegalovirus exposure and HLA in healthy donors. Both 60 Vbeta primers and 13 Jbeta primers went into the PCR. The data were produced by immunoSEQ multiplex PCR, yet TCRdb's version contains in-frame clones alone and is incomplete. In the table there are about 130,000 clones, about four fifths of which are singletons. The sequencing sample was made of PBMCs. These receptors all come from a man aged 25-40 years in good health and CMV-seronegative.

The chain combines TRBV28 with TRBJ1-6; TRBD1 aligns across 9 bases. The CDR3 is 13 residues long. The V gene end was trimmed by 6 bases and the J gene end by 7 bases; junction bases not matched to a gene: 1. Germline-derived CDR1 and CDR2 are MDHEN and SYDVKM. DNA of the CDR3: TGTGCCAGCAGCGACAGGGGGAATTCACCCCTCCACTTT. As protein: CASSDRGNSPLHF.

V is TRBV28 and J is TRBJ1-1; D remains ambiguous. CDR1 and CDR2 (germline): MDHEN, SYDVKM. This CDR3 spans 11 amino acids. V lost 2 bases, J lost 6 bases, and 4 bases lay in between. The chain's CDR3 is CASSLPAEAFF. The CDR3 DNA follows: TGTGCCAGCAGTTTACCAGCTGAAGCTTTCTTT.

In its sample, this clone was seen once. The chain carries TRBV7-9 and TRBJ2-7; TRBD2 is a possible D gene (5 bases). Germline V gene data show CDR1 as SEHNR and CDR2 as FQNEAQ (reference sequence). Deletions cut 7 bases from V and 5 bases from J, with 21 bases between. CDR3 length equals 15 residues. Here the CDR3 reads CASTIAGLPPDEQYF. The CDR3 nucleotides are TGTGCCAGCACCATAGCAGGACTGCCCCCGGACGAGCAGTACTTC.

The V and J genes are TRBV5-4 and TRBJ2-7; maybe TRBD2 (7 bases). Germline CDR1 is SGHNT and CDR2 is YYREEE (reference sequence). The CDR3 has 15 residues. V was pared by 5 bases and J by 3 bases, with 18 bases between. The CDR3 here is CASRAEGGSGYEQYF. The CDR3, as DNA: TGTGCCAGCAGGGCTGAGGGGGGGAGCGGCTACGAGCAGTACTTC.

The rearrangement uses TRBV19 and TRBJ2-2, with 10 bases that match TRBD2. This CDR3 is built from 15 residues. CDR1 is LNHDA and CDR2 is SQIVND in the germline V gene (reference sequence). The ends lost 8 bases at V and 5 bases at J; junction bases unmatched: 8. The CDR3 loop reads CASSSGRSITGELFF. The CDR3 DNA reads as TGTGCCAGTTCTAGCGGGAGAAGCATAACCGGGGAGCTGTTTTTT.

The chain is built from TRBV6-6 and TRBJ1-5; D remains ambiguous. The CDR3 consists of 12 residues. V was pared by 6 bases and J by 7 bases, with 10 bases between. Germline V CDR1 and CDR2: MNHNY, SVGAGI (reference sequence). CDR3 protein: CASRDTQQPQHF. The CDR3 DNA reads as TGTGCCAGCAGAGATACTCAACAGCCCCAGCATTTT.

The chain recombines TRBV5-5 with TRBJ1-5, with D uncertain. Germline V gene sequence: CDR1 SGHKS, CDR2 YYEKEE (reference sequence). The CDR3 is 14 residues long. V gave up 0 bases and J gave up 0 bases, with 4 bases separating them. This CDR3 reads CASSLAGSNQPQHF. The CDR3 nucleotides are TGTGCCAGCAGCTTGGCCGGTAGCAATCAGCCCCAGCATTTT.

The chain joins TRBV7-2 to TRBJ2-2, with D possibly being TRBD2 (6 bases). Germline-derived CDR1 and CDR2 are SGHTA and FQGNSA. Between the trimmed V and J ends, which lost 7 bases and 5 bases, there was a span of 11 bases. The CDR3 loop spans 13 amino acids. DNA of the CDR3: TGTGCCAGCAAGGCGGGGTTGACCGGGGAGCTGTTTTTT. The encoded protein is CASKAGLTGELFF. The complete variable domain, with remaining parts taken from reference TRBV7-2 and TRBJ2-2, reads GAGVSQSPSNKVTEKGKDVELRCDPISGHTALYWYRQSLGQGLEFLIYFQGNSAPDKSGLPSDRFSAERTGGSVSTLTIQRTQQEDSAVYLCASKAGLTGELFFGEGSRLTVL.

The chain employs TRBV2 and TRBJ1-2; 8 bases match TRBD1. The J segment lost 3 bases and the V segment lost 4 bases, leaving 7 bases of the junction unmatched. Looked up from germline, CDR1 is SNHLY and CDR2 is FYNNEI. The CDR3 covers 15 residues. CDR3 sequence: CASSVPGGADYGYTF. In DNA form, the CDR3 reads TGTGCCAGCAGTGTACCAGGGGGCGCTGACTATGGCTACACCTTC. Full variable domain (rest looked up from reference TRBV2 and TRBJ1-2): EPEVTQTPSHQVTQMGQEVILRCVPISNHLYFYWYRQILGQKVEFLVSFYNNEISEKSEIFDDQFSVERPDGSNFTLKIRSTKLEDSAMYFCASSVPGGADYGYTFGSGTRLTVV.